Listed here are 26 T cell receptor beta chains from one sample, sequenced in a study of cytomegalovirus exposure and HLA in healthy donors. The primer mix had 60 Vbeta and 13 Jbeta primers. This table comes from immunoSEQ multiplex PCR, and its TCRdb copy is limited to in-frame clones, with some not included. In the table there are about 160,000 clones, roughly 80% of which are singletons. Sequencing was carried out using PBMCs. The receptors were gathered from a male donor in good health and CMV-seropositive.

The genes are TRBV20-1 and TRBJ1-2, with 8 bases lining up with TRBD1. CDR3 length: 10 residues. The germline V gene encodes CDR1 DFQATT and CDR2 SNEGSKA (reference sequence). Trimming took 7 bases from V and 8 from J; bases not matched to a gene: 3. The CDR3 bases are TGCAGTGTAGGACAGGGCGGCTACACCTTC. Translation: CSVGQGGYTF.

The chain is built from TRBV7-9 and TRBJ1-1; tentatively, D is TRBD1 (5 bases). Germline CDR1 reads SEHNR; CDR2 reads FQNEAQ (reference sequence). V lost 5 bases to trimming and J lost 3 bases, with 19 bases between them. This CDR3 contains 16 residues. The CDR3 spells CASSRLIGALDTEAFF. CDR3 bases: TGTGCCAGCAGCCGACTGATAGGGGCCCTGGACACTGAAGCTTTCTTT. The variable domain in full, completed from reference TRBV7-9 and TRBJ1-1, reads DTGVSQNPRHKITKRGQNVTFRCDPISEHNRLYWYRQTLGQGPEFLTYFQNEAQLEKSRLLSDRFSAERPKGSFSTLEIQRTEQGDSAMYLCASSRLIGALDTEAFFGQGTRLTVV.

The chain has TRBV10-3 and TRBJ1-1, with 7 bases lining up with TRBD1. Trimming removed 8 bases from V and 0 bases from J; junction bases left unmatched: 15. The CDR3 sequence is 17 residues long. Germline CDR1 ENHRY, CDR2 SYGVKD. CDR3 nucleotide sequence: TGTGCCATCTCGGGAAGGACGGACAGGCGGTTGAACACTGAAGCTTTCTTT. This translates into CAISGRTDRRLNTEAFF.

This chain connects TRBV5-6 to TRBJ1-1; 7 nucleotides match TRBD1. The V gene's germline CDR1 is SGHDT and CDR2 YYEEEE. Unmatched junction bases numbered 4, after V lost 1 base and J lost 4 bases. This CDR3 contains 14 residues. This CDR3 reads CASSLTGVGTEAFF. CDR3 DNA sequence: TGTGCCAGCAGCTTGACAGGGGTAGGCACTGAAGCTTTCTTT.

The CDR3 region is CASSPGGGRGQETQYF. Here the CDR3 DNA reads TGTGCCAGCAGTCCCGGGGGGGGAAGGGGCCAAGAGACCCAGTACTTC. V is TRBV5-4 and J is TRBJ2-5; 8 bases line up with TRBD2. The CDR3 is 16 residues long. V shed 5 bases and J 1 base; nucleotides not matched to a gene: 10. The germline V gene has CDR1 SGHNT and CDR2 YYREEE (reference sequence).

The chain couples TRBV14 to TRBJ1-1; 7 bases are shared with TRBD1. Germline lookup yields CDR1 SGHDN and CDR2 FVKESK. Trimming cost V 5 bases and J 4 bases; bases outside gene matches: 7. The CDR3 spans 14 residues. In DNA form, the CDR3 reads TGTGCCAGCAGCTCCTGGACAGGAGGCACTGAAGCTTTCTTT. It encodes CASSSWTGGTEAFF.

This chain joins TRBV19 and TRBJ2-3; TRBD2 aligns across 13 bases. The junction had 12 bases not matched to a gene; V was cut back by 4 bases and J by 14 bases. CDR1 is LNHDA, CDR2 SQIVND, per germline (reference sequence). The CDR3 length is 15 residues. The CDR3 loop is CASSKGLAGPTQRYF. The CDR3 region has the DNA TGTGCCAGTAGTAAGGGACTAGCGGGACCAACGCAGCGGTATTTT.

The CDR3 bases are TGCGCCAGCAGTCCCGGAGGGACCCGCGAAAAACTGTTTTTT. It is translated as CASSPGGTREKLFF. The chain has TRBV5-1 and TRBJ1-4, with D perhaps TRBD1 (5 bases). Germline V gives CDR1 SGHRS, CDR2 YFSETQ. There are 14 residues in the CDR3. Trimming shortened V by 5 bases and J by 8 bases, and 16 bases separated the two germline ends. Full variable domain (remainder filled in from reference TRBV5-1 and TRBJ1-4): KAGVTQTPRYLIKTRGQQVTLSCSPISGHRSVSWYQQTPGQGLQFLFEYFSETQRNKGNFPGRFSGRQFSNSRSEMNVSTLELGDSALYLCASSPGGTREKLFFGSGTQLSVL.

The CDR3 sequence: CASTLVGTASYEQYF. CDR3 nucleotides: TGTGCCAGCACCCTAGTGGGGACAGCCTCCTACGAGCAGTACTTC. The rearrangement uses TRBV28 and TRBJ2-7; 7 positions match TRBD1. Germline V lookup: CDR1 MDHEN, CDR2 SYDVKM. This CDR3 spans 15 amino acids. V shed 7 bases, J shed 0 bases, and the junction held 9 bases outside the gene matches.

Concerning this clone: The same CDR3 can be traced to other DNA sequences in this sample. CDR3 residues: CASSVTGTPNTEAFF. The CDR3 coding sequence is TGTGCCAGCAGCGTGACCGGGACACCGAACACTGAAGCTTTCTTT. This chain connects TRBV9 to TRBJ1-1; TRBD1 is a possible D gene (6 bases). The germline V gene has CDR1 SGDLS and CDR2 YYNGEE. Trimming took 2 bases from V and 1 from J, leaving 12 bases between them. The CDR3 is 15 residues long.

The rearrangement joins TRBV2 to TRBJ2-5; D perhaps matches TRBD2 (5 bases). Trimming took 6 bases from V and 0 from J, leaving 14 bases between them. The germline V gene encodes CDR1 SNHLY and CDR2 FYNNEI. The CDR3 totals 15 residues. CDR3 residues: CASRTGNFHQETQYF. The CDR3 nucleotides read TGTGCCAGCAGAACGGGGAATTTCCACCAAGAGACCCAGTACTTC.

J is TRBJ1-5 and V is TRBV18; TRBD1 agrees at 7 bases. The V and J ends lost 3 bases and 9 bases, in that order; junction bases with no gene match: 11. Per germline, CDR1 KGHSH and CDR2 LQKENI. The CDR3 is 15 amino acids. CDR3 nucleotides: TGTGCCAGCTCACCGCCGACAGGGTCCCTTGGGCCCCAGCATTTT. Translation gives CASSPPTGSLGPQHF.

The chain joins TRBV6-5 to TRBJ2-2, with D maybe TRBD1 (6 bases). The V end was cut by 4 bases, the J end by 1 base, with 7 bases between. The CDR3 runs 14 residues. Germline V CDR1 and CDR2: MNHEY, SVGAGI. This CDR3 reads CASSSGQNTGELFF. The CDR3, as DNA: TGTGCCAGCAGTTCGGGACAGAACACCGGGGAGCTGTTTTTT.

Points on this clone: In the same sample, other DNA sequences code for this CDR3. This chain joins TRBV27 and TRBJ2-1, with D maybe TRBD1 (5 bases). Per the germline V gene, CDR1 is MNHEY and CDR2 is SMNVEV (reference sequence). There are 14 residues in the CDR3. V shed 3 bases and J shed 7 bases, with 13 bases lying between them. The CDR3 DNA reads TGTGCCAGCAGTTTGGGGCAGTTAGGAAATGAGCAGTTCTTC. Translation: CASSLGQLGNEQFF.

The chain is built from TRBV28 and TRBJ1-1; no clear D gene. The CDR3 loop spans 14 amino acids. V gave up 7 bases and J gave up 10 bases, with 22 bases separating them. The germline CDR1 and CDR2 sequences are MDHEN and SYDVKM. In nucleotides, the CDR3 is TGTGCCAGCATCCCCGGCGGGGTTGTGATTACAGCTTTCTTT. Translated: CASIPGGVVITAFF.

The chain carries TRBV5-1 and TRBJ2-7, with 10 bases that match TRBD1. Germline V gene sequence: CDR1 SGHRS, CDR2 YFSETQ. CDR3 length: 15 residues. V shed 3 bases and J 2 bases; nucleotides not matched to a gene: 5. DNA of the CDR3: TGCGCCAGCAGCTCCGGGACAGGGGTACCCTACGAGCAGTACTTC. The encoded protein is CASSSGTGVPYEQYF.

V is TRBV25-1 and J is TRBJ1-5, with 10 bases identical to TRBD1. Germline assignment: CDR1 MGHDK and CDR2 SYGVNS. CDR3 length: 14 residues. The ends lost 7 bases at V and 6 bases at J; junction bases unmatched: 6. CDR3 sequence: CASMGQGIFQPQHF. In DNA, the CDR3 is TGTGCCAGCATGGGACAGGGGATTTTTCAGCCCCAGCATTTT. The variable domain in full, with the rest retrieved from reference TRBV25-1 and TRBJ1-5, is EADIYQTPRYLVIGTGKKITLECSQTMGHDKMYWYQQDPGMELHLIHYSYGVNSTEKGDLSSESTVSRIRTEHFPLTLESARPSHTSQYLCASMGQGIFQPQHFGDGTRLSIL.

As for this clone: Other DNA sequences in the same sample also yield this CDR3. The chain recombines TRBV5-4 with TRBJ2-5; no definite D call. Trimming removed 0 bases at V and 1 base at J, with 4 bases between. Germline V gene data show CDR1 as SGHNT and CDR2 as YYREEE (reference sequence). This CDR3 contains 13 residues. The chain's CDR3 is CASSLDSQETQYF. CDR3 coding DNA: TGTGCCAGCAGCTTGGACTCCCAAGAGACCCAGTACTTC. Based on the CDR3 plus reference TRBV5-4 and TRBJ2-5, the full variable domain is ETGVTQSPTHLIKTRGQQVTLRCSSQSGHNTVSWYQQALGQGPQFIFQYYREEENGRGNFPPRFSGLQFPNYSSELNVNALELDDSALYLCASSLDSQETQYFGPGTRLLVL.

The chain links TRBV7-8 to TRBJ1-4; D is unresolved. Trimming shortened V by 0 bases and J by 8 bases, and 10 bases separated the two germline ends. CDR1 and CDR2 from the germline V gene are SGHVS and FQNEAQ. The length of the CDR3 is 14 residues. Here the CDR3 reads CASSLAGVREKLFF. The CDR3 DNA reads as TGTGCCAGCAGCTTAGCGGGAGTTCGGGAAAAACTGTTTTTT.

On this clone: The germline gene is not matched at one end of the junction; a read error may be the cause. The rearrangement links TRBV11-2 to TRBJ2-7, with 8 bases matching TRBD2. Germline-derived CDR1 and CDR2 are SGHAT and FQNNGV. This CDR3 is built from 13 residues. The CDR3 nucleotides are TGTGCCAGCAGATTAGCGGGGAACTACGAGCAGTACTTC. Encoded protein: CASRLAGNYEQYF.

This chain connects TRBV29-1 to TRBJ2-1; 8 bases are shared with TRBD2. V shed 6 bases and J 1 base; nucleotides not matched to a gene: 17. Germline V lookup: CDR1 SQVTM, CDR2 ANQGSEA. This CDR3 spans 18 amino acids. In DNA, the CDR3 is TGCAGCGTGCTTGGCGGGGGGCTGAAAGGTATATCCTACAATGAGCAGTTCTTC. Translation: CSVLGGGLKGISYNEQFF.

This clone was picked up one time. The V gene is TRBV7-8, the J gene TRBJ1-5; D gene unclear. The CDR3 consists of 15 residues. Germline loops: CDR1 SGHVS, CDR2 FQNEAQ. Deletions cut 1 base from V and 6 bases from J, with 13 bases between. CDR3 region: CASSLGGRGIQPQHF. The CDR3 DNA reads TGTGCCAGCAGCTTAGGAGGACGAGGGATTCAGCCCCAGCATTTT.

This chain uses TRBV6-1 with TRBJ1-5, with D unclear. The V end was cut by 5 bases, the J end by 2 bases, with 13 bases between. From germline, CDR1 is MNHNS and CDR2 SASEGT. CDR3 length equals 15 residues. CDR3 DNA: TGTGCCAGCAGTTGGATGGCGGGCGGCAATCAGCCCCAGCATTTT. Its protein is CASSWMAGGNQPQHF.

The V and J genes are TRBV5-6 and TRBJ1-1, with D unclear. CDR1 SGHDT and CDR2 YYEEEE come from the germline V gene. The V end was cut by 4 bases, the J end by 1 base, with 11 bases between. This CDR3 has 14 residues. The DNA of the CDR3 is TGTGCCAGCAGCCCCTCGTGGGCGAACACTGAAGCTTTCTTT. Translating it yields CASSPSWANTEAFF.

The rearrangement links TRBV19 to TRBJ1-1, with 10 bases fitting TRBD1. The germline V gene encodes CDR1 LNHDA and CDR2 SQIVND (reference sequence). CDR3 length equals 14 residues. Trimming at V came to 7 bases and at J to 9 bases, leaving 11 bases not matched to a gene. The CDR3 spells CASKTGTGAIQAFF. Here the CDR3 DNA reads TGTGCCAGTAAAACCGGGACAGGGGCAATACAAGCTTTCTTT.

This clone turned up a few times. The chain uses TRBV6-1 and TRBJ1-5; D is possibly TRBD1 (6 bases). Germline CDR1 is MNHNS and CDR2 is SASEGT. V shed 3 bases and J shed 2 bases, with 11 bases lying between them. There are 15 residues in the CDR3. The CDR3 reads CASSDTSGGNQPQHF. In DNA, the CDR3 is TGTGCCAGCAGTGACACCTCAGGGGGCAATCAGCCCCAGCATTTT.